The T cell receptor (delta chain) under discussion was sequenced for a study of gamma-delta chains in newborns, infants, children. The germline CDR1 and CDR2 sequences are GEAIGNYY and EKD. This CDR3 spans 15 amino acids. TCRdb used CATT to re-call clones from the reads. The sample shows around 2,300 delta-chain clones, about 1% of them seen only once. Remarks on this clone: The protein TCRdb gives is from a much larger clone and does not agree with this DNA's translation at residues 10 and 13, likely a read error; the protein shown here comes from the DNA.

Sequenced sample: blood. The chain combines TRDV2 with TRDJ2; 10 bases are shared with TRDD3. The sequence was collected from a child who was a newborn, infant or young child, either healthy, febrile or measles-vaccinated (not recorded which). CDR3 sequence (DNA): TGTGCCTGTGACATACTGGGGGATTTGGCAGCACAACCCTTCTTT. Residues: CACDILGDLAAQPFF.